The 18 T cell receptor beta chains below all came from one sample that was sequenced in a study of vaccination effects on CD4 cells after COVID-19. With the ViraFEST assay, the study expanded antigen-specific CD4+ T cells using viral peptide pools, then sequenced them. An approximately 10-day culture period preceded the isolation of CD4+ T cells. Participants completed two doses of the BNT162b2 or mRNA-1273 vaccine. No antigen has been assigned to these receptors. Method: immunoSEQ multiplex PCR; TCRdb's copy keeps in-frame clones and lacks some. The sample has about 69,000 clones, about 67% seen once. Sequenced here: CD4+ T cells from PBMCs cultured with HCoV-229E spike peptides, sampled after COVID-19 vaccination. The receptors come from a human donor who received a COVID-19 vaccine.

The rearrangement uses TRBV6-5 and TRBJ2-7; a weak D match, TRBD1 (6 bases). CDR1 and CDR2 (germline): MNHEY, SVGAGI. V lost 5 bases, J lost 2 bases, and 13 bases lay in between. CDR3 size: 14 residues. The CDR3 sequence is CASSRQGSTYEQYV. The CDR3 DNA sequence: TGTGCCAGCAGTAGGCAGGGGTCAACCTACGAGCAGTACGTC.

V gene TRBV10-3 combines with J gene TRBJ2-7; TRBD1 matches 8 bases. The V gene's germline CDR1 is ENHRY and CDR2 SYGVKD. V lost 10 bases and J lost 2; bases outside the gene matches: 4. There are 12 residues in the CDR3. CDR3 sequence reads: CATGQGAYEQYV. The CDR3 nucleotides are TGTGCCACCGGACAGGGAGCCTACGAGCAGTACGTC.

This clone was detected once. The gene calls are TRBV30 and TRBJ2-1, with a tentative D call TRBD1 (5 bases). Germline V gene sequence: CDR1 GTSNPN, CDR2 SVGIG (reference sequence). The CDR3 loop spans 12 amino acids. Trimming cost V 4 bases and J 5 bases, with 9 bases left between them. CDR3 in amino acids: CAWTGSDNEQFF. Here the CDR3 DNA reads TGTGCCTGGACAGGGTCTGACAATGAGCAGTTCTTC.

This clone was observed a handful of times. As DNA, the CDR3 is TGCGCCAGCAGCTGGGGACCCAACTACGAGCAGTACGTC. Residues: CASSWGPNYEQYV. The chain couples TRBV5-1 to TRBJ2-7, with D perhaps given as TRBD1 or TRBD2 (5 bases each). Per germline, CDR1 SGHRS and CDR2 YFSETQ. The V gene lost 3 bases and the J gene lost 3 bases, with 10 bases spanning the gap. The CDR3 covers 13 residues.

This clone occurred a few times. This sequence joins TRBV30 and TRBJ1-5, with a possible D match to TRBD1 (5 bases). Germline V lookup: CDR1 GTSNPN, CDR2 SVGIG (reference sequence). V shed 3 bases and J shed 3 bases, with 9 bases lying between them. The CDR3 runs 13 residues. In nucleotides, the CDR3 is TGTGCCTGGAGCCGACAGCTCAATCAGCCCCAGCATTTT. Translating gives CAWSRQLNQPQHF. The full variable domain, completed using reference TRBV30 and TRBJ1-5, is SQTIHQWPATLVQPVGSPLSLECTVEGTSNPNLYWYRQAAGRGLQLLFYSVGIGQISSEVPQNLSASRPQDRQFILSSKKLLLSDSGFYLCAWSRQLNQPQHFGDGTRLSIL.

This rearrangement joins TRBV5-1 to TRBJ1-3; D not certain. Deletions cut 0 bases from V and 0 bases from J, with 10 bases between. In germline, CDR1 is SGHRS, CDR2 YFSETQ. The CDR3 is 16 amino acids. The CDR3 coding sequence is TGCGCCAGCAGCTTGGGACGGGATGTCTCTGGAAACACCATATATTTT. Protein product: CASSLGRDVSGNTIYF.

The chain couples TRBV7-2 to TRBJ2-5; either TRBD1 or TRBD2 may supply D (5 bases each). CDR1 is SGHTA, CDR2 FQGNSA, per germline. Trimming cost V 0 bases and J 5 bases, with 13 bases left between them. CDR3 length equals 15 residues. CDR3 loop: CASSLARGPGETQYF. CDR3 nucleotides: TGTGCCAGCAGCTTAGCGAGGGGTCCGGGGGAGACCCAGTACTTC.

The rearrangement links TRBV7-6 to TRBJ2-3; D is perhaps TRBD1 (6 bases). This CDR3 contains 16 residues. CDR1 SGHVS and CDR2 FNYEAQ come from the germline V gene. The V and J ends lost 5 bases and 0 bases respectively, with 15 bases between them. The CDR3 reads CASSPGQLTSTDTQYF. The CDR3 DNA sequence: TGTGCCAGCAGCCCCGGACAGCTGACAAGCACAGATACGCAGTATTTT.

This clone was counted a single time. The rearrangement joins TRBV9 to TRBJ1-3; no firm D call. The CDR3 consists of 17 residues. V gave up 2 bases and J gave up 0 bases, with 15 bases separating them. Germline values: CDR1 SGDLS, CDR2 YYNGEE. The CDR3 loop reads CASSVYGSASSGNTIYF. The DNA of the CDR3 is TGTGCCAGCAGCGTTTATGGATCAGCTAGCTCTGGAAACACCATATATTTT.

The chain employs TRBV18 and TRBJ2-7; 7 bases are a match to TRBD2. The germline gives CDR1 KGHSH, CDR2 LQKENI. The CDR3 runs to 14 residues. Losses at the gene ends were 5 bases for V and 0 bases for J; bases not matched to a gene: 4. The CDR3 sequence is CASSISSGSYEQYV. Written as DNA, the CDR3 is TGTGCCAGCTCAATCTCTAGCGGCTCCTACGAGCAGTACGTC.

This CDR3 reads CASSVYQGDTQYF. The CDR3 nucleotides are TGTGCCAGCAGCGTATACCAGGGGGATACGCAGTATTTT. The chain recombines TRBV9 with TRBJ2-3; D possibly corresponds to TRBD1 (6 bases). This CDR3 has 13 amino acids. Germline CDR1 and CDR2: SGDLS and YYNGEE. V shed 1 base and J shed 6 bases, with 9 bases lying between them.

The chain couples TRBV5-1 to TRBJ2-7, with D tentatively TRBD2 (6 bases). Germline V CDR1 and CDR2: SGHRS, YFSETQ. The CDR3 consists of 15 residues. V lost 0 bases and J lost 4, with 14 bases in between. The CDR3 protein is CASSLEGSGGYEQYV. Here the CDR3 DNA reads TGCGCCAGCAGCTTGGAAGGGTCCGGGGGATACGAGCAGTACGTC.

The chain has TRBV10-3 and TRBJ2-2, with D perhaps assigned TRBD1 or TRBD2 (6 bases each). Germline lookup yields CDR1 ENHRY and CDR2 SYGVKD. Trimming shortened V by 8 bases and J by 5 bases, and 18 bases separated the two germline ends. The CDR3 has 15 amino acids. CDR3 nucleotides: TGTGCCATCGGGCTGACCGAAGGGGGGACCGGGGAGCTGTTTTTT. This encodes CAIGLTEGGTGELFF.

For the CDR3, the DNA is TGTGCCAGCAGCGTTAGGGGGTGGGACACTGAAGCTTTCTTT. Translated, it gives CASSVRGWDTEAFF. The V call is TRBV5-6, the J call TRBJ1-1, with TRBD1 as a possible D gene (6 bases). Trimming stripped 4 bases from V and 3 bases from J, with 13 bases between. Germline V gene sequence: CDR1 SGHDT, CDR2 YYEEEE. This CDR3 has 14 residues.

The chain uses TRBV11-1 and TRBJ2-1, with D unresolved. Germline-derived CDR1 and CDR2 are SGHAT and FQDESV (reference sequence). This CDR3 comprises 13 residues. V lost 5 bases and J 5 bases, leaving 10 bases between the germline ends. In DNA form, the CDR3 reads TGTGCCAGCAGCATAGGGTATGACAATGAGCAGTTCTTC. This gives the protein CASSIGYDNEQFF.

This chain joins TRBV6-6 and TRBJ1-2; 9 nucleotides match TRBD1. The CDR3 contains 14 residues. V trimming: 4 bases; J trimming: 8 bases; junction bases outside the gene matches: 8. CDR1 MNHNY and CDR2 SVGAGI come from the germline V gene (reference sequence). Written as DNA, the CDR3 is TGTGCCAGCAGTTCTACAGGGGGCATGCGGGGCTACACCTTC. The encoded protein is CASSSTGGMRGYTF.

The J gene is TRBJ2-5, the V gene TRBV14, with 7 bases that match TRBD2. The CDR3 has 13 amino acids. Trimming at V came to 0 bases and at J to 7 bases, leaving 2 bases not matched to a gene. Germline V gives CDR1 SGHDN, CDR2 FVKESK. The CDR3 nucleotides are TGTGCCAGCAGCCAAGAAGCGGGGTTGACCCAGTACTTC. It is translated as CASSQEAGLTQYF.

The chain carries TRBV9 and TRBJ2-4; no definite D call. Deletions cut 4 bases from V and 2 bases from J, with 13 bases between. Germline CDR1 is SGDLS and CDR2 is YYNGEE. The CDR3 is 15 amino acids. The CDR3 sequence is CASSPSPGSKNIQYF. The CDR3 DNA is TGTGCCAGCAGCCCGAGCCCCGGGTCCAAAAACATTCAGTACTTC.